Below are 30 T cell receptor beta chains sequenced from a single sample in a study of identical twins. TCRdb analysed the 5' RACE reads with MiXCR anew, one entry per CDR3 protein. This sample has a few hundred thousand distinct CDR3 sequences, with roughly a tenth found just once. The sample consisted of memory T cells sorted from blood. These TCRs come from a man aged 50-59 years in good health.

There are many counts of this clonotype. The V gene is TRBV29-1, the J gene TRBJ2-3, with D hard to call. V dropped 4 bases and J dropped 0 bases, with 14 bases sitting between them. The CDR3 runs 15 residues. Germline V gives CDR1 SQVTM, CDR2 ANQGSEA. In nucleotides, the CDR3 is TGCAGCGTTGGAAGGATTGGCAGGAGCACAGATACGCAGTATTTT. Protein: CSVGRIGRSTDTQYF.

This clonotype has a handful of counts. This chain uses TRBV19 with TRBJ1-5; TRBD1 is a possible D gene (6 bases). The CDR3 consists of 15 residues. The germline V and J ends were trimmed by 4 bases and 6 bases, with 16 bases remaining between them. Germline CDR1 LNHDA, CDR2 SQIVND (reference sequence). CDR3 coding DNA: TGTGCCAGTAGTACCGTGGCTGGGGGCATTCAGCCCCAGCATTTT. It specifies CASSTVAGGIQPQHF.

This clonotype was seen more than once but under ten times. This chain connects TRBV28 to TRBJ1-2; 8 bases fit TRBD1. CDR1 MDHEN and CDR2 SYDVKM come from the germline V gene. J lost 2 bases, V lost 6 bases, and 5 bases had no gene match. The CDR3 runs to 14 residues. The CDR3 region is CASSPTGGNYGYTF. The CDR3 DNA reads TGTGCCAGCAGCCCTACAGGGGGAAACTATGGCTACACCTTC.

This clonotype was observed many times. V is TRBV10-3 and J is TRBJ2-1; 10 bases agree with TRBD1. V lost 3 bases and J lost 9; bases outside the gene matches: 14. In germline, CDR1 is ENHRY, CDR2 SYGVKD. This CDR3 comprises 17 residues. The CDR3: CAISDLVVGQGHGEQFF. The DNA for the CDR3 is TGTGCCATCAGTGACCTTGTTGTGGGACAGGGGCATGGTGAGCAGTTCTTC.

This rearrangement joins TRBV7-9 to TRBJ2-5, with no clear D. Germline CDR1 is SEHNR and CDR2 is FQNEAQ (reference sequence). The CDR3 runs to 14 residues. The ends were cut back, 5 bases at V and 2 bases at J, with 12 bases in the middle. The chain's CDR3 is CASSPPAAQETQYF. DNA of the CDR3: TGTGCCAGCAGCCCTCCGGCGGCACAAGAGACCCAGTACTTC.

This clonotype was found many times. This chain joins TRBV5-1 and TRBJ2-5; D is unresolved. This CDR3 is 14 amino acids long. Germline assignment: CDR1 SGHRS and CDR2 YFSETQ. V was cut by 2 bases and J by 1 base, with 9 bases left in between. The CDR3 is CASSLGRFQETQYF. The CDR3 DNA reads as TGCGCCAGCAGCTTAGGGCGGTTCCAAGAGACCCAGTACTTC.

This clonotype was counted ten times or more. This chain uses TRBV7-2 with TRBJ2-5, with 8 bases identical to TRBD2. CDR1 is SGHTA and CDR2 is FQGNSA in the germline V gene. The CDR3 is 16 residues long. Trimming at V came to 5 bases and at J to 2 bases, leaving 10 bases not matched to a gene. The CDR3 loop reads CASSRPPGGGQETQYF. In DNA form, the CDR3 reads TGTGCCAGCAGCCGGCCCCCGGGAGGGGGACAAGAGACCCAGTACTTC.

This clonotype was observed at least ten times. This chain links TRBV4-2 with TRBJ1-5, with D uncertain. The CDR3 length is 17 residues. Germline lookup yields CDR1 LGHNA and CDR2 YNFKEQ. The V end was cut by 3 bases, the J end by 0 bases, with 15 bases between. CDR3 DNA: TGTGCCAGCAGCCATTTCCTGGTCCGTGATAGCAATCAGCCCCAGCATTTT. Translation: CASSHFLVRDSNQPQHF.

The chain links TRBV5-1 to TRBJ2-3; 12 nucleotides agree with TRBD2. The CDR3 has 17 residues. The germline V gene encodes CDR1 SGHRS and CDR2 YFSETQ. Trimming removed 4 bases from V and 5 bases from J; junction bases left unmatched: 11. In nucleotides, the CDR3 is TGCGCCAGCAGCACCCGACTAGCGGGGGTGGGAGGAGATACGCAGTATTTT. This translates into CASSTRLAGVGGDTQYF.

In its sample, this clonotype was seen many times. The rearrangement joins TRBV7-6 to TRBJ2-6; TRBD1 agrees at 7 bases. J gave up 4 bases and V 1 base, and 10 bases lay outside the gene matches. Per germline, CDR1 SGHVS and CDR2 FNYEAQ. The CDR3 is 18 residues long. CDR3 sequence (DNA): TGTGCCAGCAGCTTAGGGGACAGATCAACCCTAGGGGCCAACGTCCTGACTTTC. This encodes CASSLGDRSTLGANVLTF. The full variable domain, rest sourced from reference TRBV7-6 and TRBJ2-6, is GAGVSQSPRYKVTKRGQDVALRCDPISGHVSLYWYRQALGQGPEFLTYFNYEAQQDKSGLPNDRFSAERPEGSISTLTIQRTEQRDSAMYRCASSLGDRSTLGANVLTFGAGSRLTVL.

This clonotype has more than one count but fewer than ten. The V call is TRBV7-9, the J call TRBJ2-7; a weak D match, TRBD1 (5 bases). The CDR3 length is 15 residues. CDR1 SEHNR and CDR2 FQNEAQ come from the germline V gene (reference sequence). Trimming removed 0 bases at V and 2 bases at J, with 11 bases between. DNA for the CDR3: TGTGCCAGCAGCTTAGCGGCAGGGTCTACCTACGAGCAGTACTTC. Residues: CASSLAAGSTYEQYF.

This clonotype has ten or more counts. This sequence joins TRBV29-1 and TRBJ1-4, with no clear D. Trimming shortened V by 7 bases and J by 2 bases, and 11 bases separated the two germline ends. CDR1 SQVTM and CDR2 ANQGSEA come from the germline V gene. The CDR3 has 13 amino acids. In DNA, the CDR3 is TGCAGCGCGGTGGTATCGACTAATGAAAAACTGTTTTTT. This translates into CSAVVSTNEKLFF.

V usage is TRBV29-1 and J usage is TRBJ1-2; D is unresolved. This CDR3 has 14 residues. V shed 6 bases and J shed 7 bases, with 21 bases lying between them. The germline V gene encodes CDR1 SQVTM and CDR2 ANQGSEA. CDR3 nucleotide sequence: TGCAGCGTCGAGGGTGCAGGCTTTAGGCGTGGCTACACCTTC. Residues: CSVEGAGFRRGYTF. Filled out from reference TRBV29-1 and TRBJ1-2, the complete variable domain reads SAVISQKPSRDICQRGTSLTIQCQVDSQVTMMFWYRQQPGQSLTLIATANQGSEATYESGFVIDKFPISRPNLTFSTLTVSNMSPEDSSIYLCSVEGAGFRRGYTFGSGTRLTVV.

The chain recombines TRBV3-1 with TRBJ1-6; D not certain. CDR3 size: 14 residues. The germline V gene has CDR1 LGHDT and CDR2 YNNKEL (reference sequence). V lost 4 bases and J lost 7, with 11 bases in between. The CDR3 DNA sequence: TGTGCCAGCAGCCCTACTCCTATCAATTCACCCCTCCACTTT. Its translation is CASSPTPINSPLHF. The entire variable domain, with the rest obtained from reference TRBV3-1 and TRBJ1-6, is as follows: DTAVSQTPKYLVTQMGNDKSIKCEQNLGHDTMYWYKQDSKKFLKIMFSYNNKELIINETVPNRFSPKSPDKAHLNLHINSLELGDSAVYFCASSPTPINSPLHFGNGTRLTVT.

This clonotype has only a few counts. The chain employs TRBV20-1 and TRBJ2-5; 9 bases agree with TRBD2. The CDR3 runs to 14 residues. Per the germline V gene, CDR1 is DFQATT and CDR2 is SNEGSKA (reference sequence). V trimming: 3 bases; J trimming: 7 bases; junction bases outside the gene matches: 9. The CDR3 loop reads CSASESGGQVTQYF. For the CDR3, the DNA is TGCAGTGCTAGTGAAAGCGGGGGGCAGGTGACCCAGTACTTC.

This clonotype appeared a few times. The genes are TRBV7-2 and TRBJ2-3; D unclear. The CDR3 has 14 amino acids. Per germline, CDR1 SGHTA and CDR2 FQGNSA. The V end lost 2 bases, the J end lost 0 bases, and 6 bases lay between the germline ends. The CDR3 is CASSLMTSTDTQYF. The DNA for the CDR3 is TGTGCCAGCAGCTTAATGACTAGCACAGATACGCAGTATTTT.

V gene TRBV20-1 combines with J gene TRBJ2-7; no definite D call. The germline V gene has CDR1 DFQATT and CDR2 SNEGSKA (reference sequence). The ends were cut back, 5 bases at V and 1 base at J, with 12 bases in the middle. This CDR3 has 13 residues. The CDR3 DNA sequence: TGCAGTGCTCTCCCTCTGACTTCCTACGAGCAGTACTTC. Translation: CSALPLTSYEQYF.

This clonotype has at least ten counts. The chain employs TRBV10-3 and TRBJ2-3, with D maybe TRBD1 (5 bases). V was clipped by 0 bases and J by 0 bases, with 10 bases between them. The CDR3 contains 16 residues. Germline values: CDR1 ENHRY, CDR2 SYGVKD. The CDR3, as DNA: TGTGCCATCAGTGAGTCGTCGACAGTCAGCACAGATACGCAGTATTTT. Translation gives CAISESSTVSTDTQYF.

This clonotype occurred many times. This chain uses TRBV20-1 with TRBJ2-1, with 9 bases lining up with TRBD2. Per germline, CDR1 DFQATT and CDR2 SNEGSKA (reference sequence). There are 15 residues in the CDR3. V lost 2 bases and J lost 2; bases outside the gene matches: 4. The CDR3 protein is CSARSSGNAYNEQFF. The CDR3 DNA reads TGCAGTGCTAGATCTAGCGGGAATGCCTACAATGAGCAGTTCTTC.

DNA for the CDR3: TGCGCCAGCGGGAGGACAGGGGGCACCGGGGAGCTGTTTTTT. It translates to CASGRTGGTGELFF. The chain carries TRBV5-1 and TRBJ2-2; 10 nucleotides align to TRBD1. CDR1 is SGHRS and CDR2 is YFSETQ in the germline V gene. The CDR3 runs 14 residues. J was trimmed by 4 bases and V by 7 bases; bases with no gene match: 4.

This clonotype was recorded many times. The genes are TRBV4-1 and TRBJ2-2, with D uncertain. The CDR3 sequence is 15 residues long. Germline V gene lookup returns CDR1 MGHRA and CDR2 YSYEKL. The germline V and J ends were trimmed by 2 bases and 2 bases, with 9 bases remaining between them. In DNA form, the CDR3 reads TGCGCCAGCAGCCAATGGGTTTCAAACACCGGGGAGCTGTTTTTT. Residues: CASSQWVSNTGELFF.

This chain connects TRBV28 to TRBJ2-3; D might be TRBD1 (6 bases). Germline CDR1 is MDHEN and CDR2 is SYDVKM. Trimming cost V 7 bases and J 4 bases, with 18 bases left between them. The CDR3 spans 15 residues. The chain's CDR3 is CASIVRGRKADTQYF. DNA for the CDR3: TGTGCCAGCATCGTCAGGGGACGCAAGGCAGATACGCAGTATTTT.

This clonotype has more than one count but fewer than ten. One end of the junction fails to match germline, which may point to a read error. The chain has TRBV28 and TRBJ2-7; D is perhaps TRBD1 or TRBD2 (5 bases each). Germline V gives CDR1 MDHEN, CDR2 SYDVKM. CDR3 length equals 12 residues. CDR3 DNA: TGTGCCAGCCAGGCCCCAACCGGGACGGAGGACTTC. It encodes CASQAPTGTEDF.

This clonotype was picked up many times. This rearrangement joins TRBV12-3 or TRBV12-4 to TRBJ1-5, with D uncertain. The ends were cut back, 6 bases at V and 7 bases at J, with 13 bases in the middle. This CDR3 comprises 13 residues. This CDR3 is CASRSQPGQPQHF. CDR3 DNA sequence: TGTGCCAGCAGGTCCCAGCCGGGACAGCCCCAGCATTTT.

This clonotype appeared many times. This chain uses TRBV4-2 with TRBJ1-1; no definite D call. The germline V gene has CDR1 LGHNA and CDR2 YNFKEQ. This CDR3 has 15 amino acids. V was pared by 1 base and J by 2 bases, with 11 bases between. CDR3 region: CASSQGRAFNTEAFF. The CDR3 nucleotides read TGTGCCAGCAGCCAAGGACGGGCTTTCAACACTGAAGCTTTCTTT.

This clonotype was observed many times. The CDR3 DNA sequence: TGCAGTGGAATACCCTATAGCGTCCCGGGCAATGAGCAGTTCTTC. Encoded protein: CSGIPYSVPGNEQFF. The rearrangement uses TRBV20-1 and TRBJ2-1; TRBD2 is a possible D gene (5 bases). The CDR3 sequence is 15 residues long. Germline V lookup: CDR1 DFQATT, CDR2 SNEGSKA (reference sequence). V dropped 7 bases and J dropped 6 bases, with 22 bases sitting between them.

This clonotype was seen more than once but under ten times. The chain couples TRBV5-1 to TRBJ1-1; D not resolved. In germline, CDR1 is SGHRS, CDR2 YFSETQ. V was shortened by 0 bases and J by 11 bases, with 17 bases between the two germline ends. CDR3 length: 14 amino acids. CDR3 in amino acids: CASSLGSNQNRAFF. CDR3 coding DNA: TGCGCCAGCAGCTTGGGTTCCAATCAAAACCGGGCTTTCTTT.

The sample holds many counts of this clonotype. This sequence joins TRBV7-2 and TRBJ1-2; TRBD1 matches 9 bases. The germline CDR1 and CDR2 sequences are SGHTA and FQGNSA. The CDR3 has 16 amino acids. J lost 3 bases, V lost 1 base, and 6 bases had no gene match. The CDR3 DNA reads TGTGCCAGCAGCTTAGGGGGGACAGGGAGGGACTATGGCTACACCTTC. Translated: CASSLGGTGRDYGYTF.

This clonotype has a count of ten or more. The chain uses TRBV5-1 and TRBJ2-1; D not certain. Per germline, CDR1 SGHRS and CDR2 YFSETQ. The CDR3 has 14 residues. The V end lost 3 bases, the J end lost 11 bases, and 18 bases lay between the germline ends. The CDR3 sequence: CASSSDRGRSQQFF. The CDR3 bases are TGCGCCAGCAGCTCCGATCGTGGCAGATCCCAGCAGTTCTTC.

This sequence joins TRBV7-3 and TRBJ2-1; 9 bases line up with TRBD2. This CDR3 contains 16 residues. The trim removed 2 bases at V and 6 bases at J, leaving 8 bases unmatched. Germline V gene sequence: CDR1 SGHTA, CDR2 FQGTGA. This chain's CDR3 is CASSLSGGRALNEQFF. In nucleotides, the CDR3 is TGTGCCAGCAGCTTATCGGGCGGGAGGGCCCTCAATGAGCAGTTCTTC.